This T cell receptor beta chain was retrieved from a study of blood T cell repertoires in COVID-19. Study details: T cells, B-cell-depleted T cells, or PBMCs supplied cDNA or gDNA.

Sequencing was performed with immunoSEQ multiplex PCR; in TCRdb, only in-frame clones are kept and a portion is missing. The sample yields 150,000 to 200,000 clones, 89% seen once. V was cut by 0 bases and J by 3 bases, with 11 bases left in between. This CDR3 spans 15 amino acids. Looked up from germline, CDR1 is SGHVS and CDR2 is FQNEAQ. This rearrangement joins TRBV7-8 to TRBJ1-2, with D maybe TRBD1 (6 bases). Material for sequencing was peripheral blood. This TCR came from a middle-aged man with acute or convalescent COVID-19. The chain's CDR3 is CASSLAHPGDYGYTF. The CDR3 DNA reads as TGTGCCAGCAGCTTAGCGCACCCAGGGGACTATGGCTACACCTTC.